This T cell receptor (beta chain) was sequenced during a study of blood T cell repertoires in COVID-19 (dated by TCRdb to 2019 to 2021). General notes on the study: Samples covering the acute and convalescent phases of COVID-19 were provided by collaborators in the United States, Italy and Spain. Deeply sampled blood TCRbeta repertoires from subjects exposed to, actively infected with, or recovered from COVID-19 were included in the dataset. Nearly every sample came with metadata listing a de-identified subject ID, COVID-19 status, age in years and sex. Samples came from the ongoing ImmuneRACE study (first 160 participants) plus 1,254 subjects from 6 global collaborators. Where HLA class I and class II types were available, the types were taken from metadata supplied by the sample provider, not from assay-based typing. The repertoires were released in a freely available public database meant as a resource for research on the immune response to SARS-CoV-2. The prospective study material was composed of cDNA or gDNA derived from T cells, B-cell-depleted T cells, or PBMCs. The study at large found these results: The quantity of clinical and demographic metadata differed by source and by participant and was supplied without curation.

The immunoSEQ Assay, a bias-controlled multiplex PCR, was used to amplify TCRbeta CDR3 regions from genomic DNA. The original methods were these. The number of nucleated cells in each sample was estimated from the amplification of reference gene primers within the assay. To quantify the absolute abundance of each unique TCRbeta CDR3 rearrangement, sequence reads were collapsed and filtered. For each sample, productive Simpson clonality was calculated as the square root of Simpson's diversity index across productive rearrangements. TCRdb obtained this table from immuneACCESS and retained in-frame rearrangements with V and J assigned. These tables miss some clones; where compared with another copy, unresolved V genes account for less than half of the shortfall, and the remainder is unexplained. V and J calls and clone size follow that table, whereas D and trimming were derived from the DNA. Recorded for this sample are roughly 56,000 clones; just under 85% of them occurred a single time. The top ten hold approximately 5% of the sample.

From cysteine to phenylalanine, the CDR3 is 16 amino acids long. This entry keeps only the CDR3 DNA: 48 bases, framed from base 1. For CDR1 and CDR2, the germline V gene lists SGHDT and YYEEEE. The germline ends are 22 bases apart after V is trimmed by 6 bases and J by 4 bases. With respect to this clone: Its antigen is unknown. The sample holds no much larger clone one base away, and base qualities are not on file.

Whole blood was collected in K2EDTA tubes by collaborating institutions according to the institutions' own protocols. Collaborator samples were shipped for TCRbeta analysis as frozen whole blood, isolated PBMCs, or DNA extracted from either sample type. What was sequenced was peripheral blood. The chain was built from TRBV5-6 and TRBJ2-5, with TRBD1 as a weak D call on 6 bases. This TCR came from a man in his 70s with acute or convalescent COVID-19. This receptor carries the CDR3 CASTKRAGVFGETQYF. The DNA reads as follows: TGTGCCAGCACCAAAAGGGCAGGGGTCTTTGGAGAGACCCAGTACTTC. The CDR3 plus the reference TRBV5-6 and TRBJ2-5 genes for the other parts give the full variable domain: DAGVTQSPTHLIKTRGQQVTLRCSPKSGHDTVSWYQQALGQGPQFIFQYYEEEERQRGNFPDRFSGHQFPNYSSELNVNALLLGDSALYLCASTKRAGVFGETQYFGPGTRLLVL.